Shown below are 16 T cell receptor beta chains from a single sample sequenced in a study of blood T cell repertoires in COVID-19. TCRdb keeps only in-frame clones here, not all; method: immunoSEQ multiplex PCR. This sample carries 250,000 or so clones, 87% of them seen once, and the ten largest clones take around 2.6%. The sequenced material came from PBMCs or T cells enriched from blood (not recorded which). The receptor set was obtained from a woman aged 30 to 39 with acute COVID-19.

V usage is TRBV27 and J usage is TRBJ1-1, with D tentatively TRBD1 (5 bases). Trimming removed 7 bases from V and 5 bases from J, with 17 bases in between. This CDR3 contains 14 residues. Looked up from germline, CDR1 is MNHEY and CDR2 is SMNVEV (reference sequence). Written as DNA, the CDR3 is TGTGCCAGCAAGCGGGGGGGTGGATGGACTGAAGCTTTCTTT. This gives the protein CASKRGGGWTEAFF.

The gene calls are TRBV5-1 and TRBJ1-2; 8 nucleotides agree with TRBD1. The CDR3 covers 16 residues. The V gene end was trimmed by 2 bases and the J gene end by 6 bases; junction bases not matched to a gene: 12. Germline V lookup: CDR1 SGHRS, CDR2 YFSETQ. The CDR3 region is CASSFARQGTPHGYTF. The CDR3 coding sequence is TGCGCCAGCAGCTTTGCTCGACAGGGGACACCCCATGGCTACACCTTC.

The gene calls are TRBV7-9 and TRBJ2-1; 7 bases line up with TRBD2. Germline V lookup: CDR1 SEHNR, CDR2 FQNEAQ (reference sequence). J lost 9 bases, V lost 5 bases, and 13 bases had no gene match. There are 15 residues in the CDR3. As DNA, the CDR3 is TGTGCCAGCAGCCACGGGAGCGGGGAGGCTCGTGAGCAGTTCTTC. This sequence encodes CASSHGSGEAREQFF.

The chain couples TRBV7-9 to TRBJ1-2; D gene uncertain. The V gene lost 1 base and the J gene lost 4 bases, with 7 bases spanning the gap. Germline V gene lookup returns CDR1 SEHNR and CDR2 FQNEAQ (reference sequence). This CDR3 spans 13 amino acids. CDR3 nucleotide sequence: TGTGCCAGCAGCTTAGGACACCGCTATGGCTACACCTTC. Amino acids: CASSLGHRYGYTF.

This clone appeared once. The chain couples TRBV4-1 to TRBJ2-3; the match to TRBD2 covers 9 bases. V shed 0 bases, J shed 2 bases, and the junction held 3 bases outside the gene matches. There are 16 residues in the CDR3. Germline V gene sequence: CDR1 MGHRA, CDR2 YSYEKL. As DNA, the CDR3 is TGCGCCAGCAGCCAAGAGCGGGGGGGATCCACAGATACGCAGTATTTT. This codes for CASSQERGGSTDTQYF.

This sequence joins TRBV10-3 and TRBJ1-2; 8 nucleotides match TRBD1. With 6 bases clipped from V and 5 bases from J, the junction kept 17 bases outside the gene matches. There are 17 residues in the CDR3. Germline CDR1 and CDR2: ENHRY and SYGVKD. CDR3 sequence: CAISTEETDGTGYGYTF. CDR3 nucleotide sequence: TGTGCCATCAGCACCGAGGAGACTGACGGGACAGGATATGGCTACACCTTC.

CDR3 protein: CASGLPGQNNEKLFF. The CDR3 DNA follows: TGTGCCAGCGGACTCCCGGGACAGAATAATGAAAAACTGTTTTTT. V gene TRBV27 combines with J gene TRBJ1-4, with 7 bases that match TRBD1. V shed 8 bases and J 4 bases; nucleotides not matched to a gene: 10. Germline V gene lookup returns CDR1 MNHEY and CDR2 SMNVEV (reference sequence). This CDR3 comprises 15 residues.

This chain uses TRBV4-1 with TRBJ1-2, with TRBD1 matching over 10 bases. V shed 3 bases, J shed 5 bases, and the junction held 6 bases outside the gene matches. In germline, CDR1 is MGHRA, CDR2 YSYEKL. This CDR3 is 15 amino acids long. The CDR3, as DNA: TGCGCCAGCAGCCAGGGATCGGGACAGGGGTATGGCTACACCTTC. This codes for CASSQGSGQGYGYTF.

This clone was observed a few times. The chain is built from TRBV19 and TRBJ1-4; D gene ambiguous. With 8 bases removed from V and 5 bases from J, the gap between germline ends came to 15 bases. Germline V CDR1 and CDR2: LNHDA, SQIVND (reference sequence). CDR3 length: 14 amino acids. Written as DNA, the CDR3 is TGTGCCAGTCACTCGCGGCGGGTAAATGAAAAACTGTTTTTT. This sequence encodes CASHSRRVNEKLFF.

The CDR3 region is CAISATSGGDTDTQYF. The CDR3 bases are TGTGCCATCAGTGCGACTAGCGGGGGGGATACAGATACGCAGTATTTT. The chain is built from TRBV10-3 and TRBJ2-3; 14 bases are a match to TRBD2. The V and J ends lost 4 bases and 3 bases, in that order; junction bases with no gene match: 3. Per the germline V gene, CDR1 is ENHRY and CDR2 is SYGVKD. The CDR3 length is 16 residues.

This chain joins TRBV7-9 and TRBJ2-3; TRBD2 matches at 9 bases. CDR3 length: 17 residues. The V and J ends lost 5 bases and 2 bases, in that order; junction bases with no gene match: 11. The V gene's germline CDR1 is SEHNR and CDR2 FQNEAQ (reference sequence). In DNA form, the CDR3 reads TGTGCCAGCAGCCTTGGTAAGACTAGCGGACACACAGATACGCAGTATTTT. This codes for CASSLGKTSGHTDTQYF. Full variable domain (outside the CDR3, taken from reference TRBV7-9 and TRBJ2-3): DTGVSQNPRHKITKRGQNVTFRCDPISEHNRLYWYRQTLGQGPEFLTYFQNEAQLEKSRLLSDRFSAERPKGSFSTLEIQRTEQGDSAMYLCASSLGKTSGHTDTQYFGPGTRLTVL.

The V gene is TRBV30, the J gene TRBJ1-4; TRBD1 might be the D (5 bases). This CDR3 contains 15 residues. Germline V gene lookup returns CDR1 GTSNPN and CDR2 SVGIG (reference sequence). V shed 0 bases and J shed 8 bases, with 16 bases lying between them. CDR3 sequence reads: CAWSVPGHVKEKLFF. The CDR3 bases are TGTGCCTGGAGTGTACCCGGACATGTAAAGGAAAAACTGTTTTTT.

V usage is TRBV19 and J usage is TRBJ2-1, with D perhaps TRBD1 (5 bases). Germline-derived CDR1 and CDR2 are LNHDA and SQIVND (reference sequence). V was trimmed by 1 base and J by 6 bases, leaving 7 bases between them. The CDR3 loop spans 13 amino acids. CDR3 coding DNA: TGTGCCAGTAGTATAGCAGGGTCCAATGAGCAGTTCTTC. Its protein product is CASSIAGSNEQFF.

This chain joins TRBV27 and TRBJ2-1, with 9 bases aligning to TRBD2. Germline lookup yields CDR1 MNHEY and CDR2 SMNVEV (reference sequence). The trim removed 8 bases at V and 7 bases at J, leaving 9 bases unmatched. The CDR3 covers 14 residues. DNA for the CDR3: TGTGCCAGCGGGGGGCTAGCGGGGTTGAATGAGCAGTTCTTC. It translates to CASGGLAGLNEQFF.

V usage is TRBV4-3 and J usage is TRBJ2-1, with 7 bases matching TRBD2. The J segment lost 3 bases and the V segment lost 2 bases, leaving 10 bases of the junction unmatched. This CDR3 spans 17 amino acids. CDR1 and CDR2 (germline): LGHNA, YSLEER. This chain's CDR3 is CASSQRIRGGGYNEQFF. The CDR3 DNA follows: TGCGCCAGCAGCCAACGTATCCGCGGGGGAGGCTACAATGAGCAGTTCTTC.

The chain recombines TRBV7-9 with TRBJ1-4, with D possibly being TRBD1 (5 bases). In germline, CDR1 is SEHNR, CDR2 FQNEAQ (reference sequence). Trimming stripped 1 base from V and 7 bases from J, with 7 bases between. The CDR3 length is 13 residues. In DNA form, the CDR3 reads TGTGCCAGCAGCTTAGGGGGCGGTGAAAAACTGTTTTTT. Protein product: CASSLGGGEKLFF. Looking up the rest from reference TRBV7-9 and TRBJ1-4 gives the full variable domain: DTGVSQNPRHKITKRGQNVTFRCDPISEHNRLYWYRQTLGQGPEFLTYFQNEAQLEKSRLLSDRFSAERPKGSFSTLEIQRTEQGDSAMYLCASSLGGGEKLFFGSGTQLSVL.